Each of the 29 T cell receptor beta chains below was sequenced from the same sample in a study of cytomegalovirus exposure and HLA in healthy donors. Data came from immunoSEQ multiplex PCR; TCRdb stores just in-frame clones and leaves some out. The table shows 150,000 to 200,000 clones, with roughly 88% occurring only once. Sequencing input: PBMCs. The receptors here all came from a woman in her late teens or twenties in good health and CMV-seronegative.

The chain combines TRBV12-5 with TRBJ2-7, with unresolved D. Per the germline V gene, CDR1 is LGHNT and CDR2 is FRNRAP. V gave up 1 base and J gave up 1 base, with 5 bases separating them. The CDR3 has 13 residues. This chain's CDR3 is CASGLDGSYEQYF. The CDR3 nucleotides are TGTGCTAGTGGTTTGGACGGTTCCTACGAGCAGTACTTC.

For the CDR3, the DNA is TGTGCCAGCAGTTTATTAGCGGACTCCTACGAGCAGTACTTC. This sequence encodes CASSLLADSYEQYF. The chain couples TRBV27 to TRBJ2-7; D is possibly TRBD2 (6 bases). The CDR3 runs to 14 residues. CDR1 and CDR2 (germline): MNHEY, SMNVEV (reference sequence). The V end lost 1 base, the J end lost 0 bases, and 7 bases lay between the germline ends.

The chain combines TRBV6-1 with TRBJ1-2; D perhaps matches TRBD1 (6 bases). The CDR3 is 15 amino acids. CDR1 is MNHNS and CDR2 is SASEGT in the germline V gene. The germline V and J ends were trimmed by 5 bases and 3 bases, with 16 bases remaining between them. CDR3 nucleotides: TGTGCCAGCAGTACAGAACAGGGTCACGACTATGGCTACACCTTC. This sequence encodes CASSTEQGHDYGYTF.

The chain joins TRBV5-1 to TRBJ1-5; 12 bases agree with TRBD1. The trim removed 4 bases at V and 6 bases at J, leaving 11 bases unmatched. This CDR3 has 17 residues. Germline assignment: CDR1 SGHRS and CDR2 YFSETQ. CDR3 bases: TGCGCCAGCAGCCTGGGGAGCGGGACAGGGGGCGTTCAGCCCCAGCATTTT. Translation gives CASSLGSGTGGVQPQHF.

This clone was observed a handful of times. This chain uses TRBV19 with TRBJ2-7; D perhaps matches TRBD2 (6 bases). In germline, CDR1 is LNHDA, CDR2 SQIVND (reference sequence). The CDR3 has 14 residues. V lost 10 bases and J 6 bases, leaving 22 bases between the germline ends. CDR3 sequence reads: CATSSGTYMFEQYF. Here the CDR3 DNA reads TGTGCCACCAGCTCCGGGACTTATATGTTCGAGCAGTACTTC.

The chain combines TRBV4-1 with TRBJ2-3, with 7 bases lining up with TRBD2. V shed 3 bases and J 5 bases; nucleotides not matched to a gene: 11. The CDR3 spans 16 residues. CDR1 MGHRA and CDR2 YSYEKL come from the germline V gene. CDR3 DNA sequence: TGCGCCAGCAGCCATCCATCCAGCGGGGCGGTAGATACGCAGTATTTT. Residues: CASSHPSSGAVDTQYF.

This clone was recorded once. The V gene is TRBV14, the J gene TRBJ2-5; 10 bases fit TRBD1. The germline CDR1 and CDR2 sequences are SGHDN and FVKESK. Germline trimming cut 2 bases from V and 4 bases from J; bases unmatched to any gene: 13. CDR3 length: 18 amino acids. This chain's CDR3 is CASSQWGSGTGEGETQYF. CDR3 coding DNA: TGTGCCAGCAGCCAATGGGGATCCGGGACAGGGGAAGGAGAGACCCAGTACTTC.

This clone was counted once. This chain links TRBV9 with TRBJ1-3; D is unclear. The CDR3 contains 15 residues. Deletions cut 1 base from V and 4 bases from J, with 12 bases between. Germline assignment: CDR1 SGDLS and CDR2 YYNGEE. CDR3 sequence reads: CASSVFGSWGNTIYF. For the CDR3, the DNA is TGTGCCAGCAGCGTATTCGGGAGTTGGGGAAACACCATATATTTT.

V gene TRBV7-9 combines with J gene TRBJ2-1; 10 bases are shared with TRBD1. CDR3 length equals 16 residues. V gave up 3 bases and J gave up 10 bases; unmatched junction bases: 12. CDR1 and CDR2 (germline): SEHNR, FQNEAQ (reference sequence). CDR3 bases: TGTGCCAGCAGCTTCCTCGACAGGGGGCGAGCTTACGAGCAGTTCTTC. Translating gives CASSFLDRGRAYEQFF. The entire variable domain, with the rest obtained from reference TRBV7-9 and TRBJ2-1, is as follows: DTGVSQNPRHKITKRGQNVTFRCDPISEHNRLYWYRQTLGQGPEFLTYFQNEAQLEKSRLLSDRFSAERPKGSFSTLEIQRTEQGDSAMYLCASSFLDRGRAYEQFFGPGTRLTVL.

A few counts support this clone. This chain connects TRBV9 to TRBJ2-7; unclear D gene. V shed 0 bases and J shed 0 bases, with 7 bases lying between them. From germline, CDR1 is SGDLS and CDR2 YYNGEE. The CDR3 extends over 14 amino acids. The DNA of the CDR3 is TGTGCCAGCAGCGTAGTGGCCAACTCCTACGAGCAGTACTTC. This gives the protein CASSVVANSYEQYF. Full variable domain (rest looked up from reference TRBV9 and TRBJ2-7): DSGVTQTPKHLITATGQRVTLRCSPRSGDLSVYWYQQSLDQGLQFLIQYYNGEERAKGNILERFSAQQFPDLHSELNLSSLELGDSALYFCASSVVANSYEQYFGPGTRLTVT.

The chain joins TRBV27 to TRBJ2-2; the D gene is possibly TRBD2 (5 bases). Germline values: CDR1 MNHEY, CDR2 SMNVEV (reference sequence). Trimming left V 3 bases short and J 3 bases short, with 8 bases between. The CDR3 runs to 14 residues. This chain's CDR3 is CASSFSGDTGELFF. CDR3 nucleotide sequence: TGTGCCAGCAGTTTTTCCGGGGACACCGGGGAGCTGTTTTTT.

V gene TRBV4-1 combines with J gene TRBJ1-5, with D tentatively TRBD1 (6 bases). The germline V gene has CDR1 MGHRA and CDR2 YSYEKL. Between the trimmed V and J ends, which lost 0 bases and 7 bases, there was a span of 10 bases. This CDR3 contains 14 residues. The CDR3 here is CASSQERDTQPQHF. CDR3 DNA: TGCGCCAGCAGCCAAGAACGGGACACACAGCCCCAGCATTTT.

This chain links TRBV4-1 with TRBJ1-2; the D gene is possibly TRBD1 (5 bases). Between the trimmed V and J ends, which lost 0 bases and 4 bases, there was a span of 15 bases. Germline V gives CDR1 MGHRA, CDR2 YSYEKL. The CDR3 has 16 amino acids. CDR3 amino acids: CASSQDGETELYGYTF. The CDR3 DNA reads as TGCGCCAGCAGCCAAGACGGCGAGACAGAGCTCTATGGCTACACCTTC.

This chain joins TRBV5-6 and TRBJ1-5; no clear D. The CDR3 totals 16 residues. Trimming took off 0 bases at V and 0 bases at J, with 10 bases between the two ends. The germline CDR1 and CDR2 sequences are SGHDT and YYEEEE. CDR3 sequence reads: CASSLAGFTSNQPQHF. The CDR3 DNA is TGTGCCAGCAGCTTGGCCGGGTTCACTAGCAATCAGCCCCAGCATTTT.

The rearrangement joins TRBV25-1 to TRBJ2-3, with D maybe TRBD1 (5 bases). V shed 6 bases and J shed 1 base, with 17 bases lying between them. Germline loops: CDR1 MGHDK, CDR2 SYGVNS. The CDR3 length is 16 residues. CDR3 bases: TGTGCCAGCAGCGATGGGGCTGGCTCGGGCACAGATACGCAGTATTTT. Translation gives CASSDGAGSGTDTQYF.

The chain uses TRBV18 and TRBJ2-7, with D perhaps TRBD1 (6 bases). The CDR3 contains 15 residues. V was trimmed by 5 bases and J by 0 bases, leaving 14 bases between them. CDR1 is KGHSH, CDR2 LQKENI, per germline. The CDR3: CASSTIRGTSYEQYF. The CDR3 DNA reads TGTGCCAGCTCAACAATCAGGGGAACCTCCTACGAGCAGTACTTC.

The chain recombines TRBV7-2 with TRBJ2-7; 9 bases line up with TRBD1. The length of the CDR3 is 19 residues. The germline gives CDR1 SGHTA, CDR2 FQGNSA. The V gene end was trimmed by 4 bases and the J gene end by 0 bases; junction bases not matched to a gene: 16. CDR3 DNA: TGTGCCAGCAGCTCGGAAGGGGGGACAGGGTTAGTATACTCCTACGAGCAGTACTTC. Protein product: CASSSEGGTGLVYSYEQYF.

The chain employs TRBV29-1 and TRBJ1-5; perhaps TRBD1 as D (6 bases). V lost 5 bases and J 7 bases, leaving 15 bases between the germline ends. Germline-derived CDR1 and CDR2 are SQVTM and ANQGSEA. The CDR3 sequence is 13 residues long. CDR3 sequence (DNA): TGCAGCGTTAATACAGGGCACACCCAGCCCCAGCATTTT. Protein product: CSVNTGHTQPQHF.

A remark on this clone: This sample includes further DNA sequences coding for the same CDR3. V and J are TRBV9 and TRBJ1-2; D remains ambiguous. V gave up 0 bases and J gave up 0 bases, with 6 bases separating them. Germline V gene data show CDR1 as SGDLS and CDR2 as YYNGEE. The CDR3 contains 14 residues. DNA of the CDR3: TGTGCCAGCAGCGTAGGGCTAGCTAACTATGGCTACACCTTC. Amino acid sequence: CASSVGLANYGYTF.

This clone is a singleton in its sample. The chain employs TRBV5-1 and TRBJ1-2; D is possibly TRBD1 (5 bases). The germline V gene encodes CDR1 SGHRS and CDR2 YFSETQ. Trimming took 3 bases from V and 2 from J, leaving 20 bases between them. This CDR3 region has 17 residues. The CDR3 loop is CASSSLGDSYHNYGYTF. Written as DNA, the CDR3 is TGCGCCAGCAGCTCTTTGGGGGACTCGTATCACAACTATGGCTACACCTTC.

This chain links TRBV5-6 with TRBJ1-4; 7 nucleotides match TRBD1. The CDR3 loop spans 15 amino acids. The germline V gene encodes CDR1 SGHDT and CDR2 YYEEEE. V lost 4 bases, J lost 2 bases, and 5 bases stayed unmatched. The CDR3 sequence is CASSMVGQTNEKLFF. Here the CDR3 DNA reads TGTGCCAGCAGCATGGTGGGACAGACTAATGAAAAACTGTTTTTT.

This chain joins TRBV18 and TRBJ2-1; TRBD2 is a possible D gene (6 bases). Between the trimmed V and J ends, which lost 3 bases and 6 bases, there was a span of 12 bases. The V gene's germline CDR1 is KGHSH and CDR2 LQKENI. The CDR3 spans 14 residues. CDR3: CASSPLAATNEQFF. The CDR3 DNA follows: TGTGCCAGCTCACCCTTAGCGGCTACCAATGAGCAGTTCTTC.

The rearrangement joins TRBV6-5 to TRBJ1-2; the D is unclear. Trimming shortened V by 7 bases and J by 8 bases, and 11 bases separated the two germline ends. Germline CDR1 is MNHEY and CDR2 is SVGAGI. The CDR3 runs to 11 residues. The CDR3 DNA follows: TGTGCCAGCAAGAGGAAAGAGGGCTACACCTTC. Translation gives CASKRKEGYTF.

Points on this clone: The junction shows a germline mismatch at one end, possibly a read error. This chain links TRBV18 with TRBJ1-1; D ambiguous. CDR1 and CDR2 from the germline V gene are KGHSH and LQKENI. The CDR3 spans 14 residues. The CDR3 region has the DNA TGTGCCAGCTCACCAGGAGATGCGAACCCTGAAGCTTTCTTT. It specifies CASSPGDANPEAFF. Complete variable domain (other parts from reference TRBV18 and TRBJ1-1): NAGVMQNPRHLVRRRGQEARLRCSPMKGHSHVYWYRQLPEEGLKFMVYLQKENIIDESGMPKERFSAEFPKEGPSILRIQQVVRGDSAAYFCASSPGDANPEAFFGQGTRLTVV.

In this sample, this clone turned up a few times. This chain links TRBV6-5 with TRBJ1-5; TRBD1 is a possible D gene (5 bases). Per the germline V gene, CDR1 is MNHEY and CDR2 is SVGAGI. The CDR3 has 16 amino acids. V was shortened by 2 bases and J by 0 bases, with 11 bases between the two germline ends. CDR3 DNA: TGTGCCAGCAGTTACCAGACAGAGATTAGCAATCAGCCCCAGCATTTT. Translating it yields CASSYQTEISNQPQHF.

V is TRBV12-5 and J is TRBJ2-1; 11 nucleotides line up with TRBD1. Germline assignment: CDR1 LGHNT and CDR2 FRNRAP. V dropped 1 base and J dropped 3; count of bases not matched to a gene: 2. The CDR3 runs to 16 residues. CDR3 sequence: CASGLAGTGGYNEQFF. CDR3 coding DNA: TGTGCTAGTGGTTTGGCCGGGACAGGGGGCTACAATGAGCAGTTCTTC. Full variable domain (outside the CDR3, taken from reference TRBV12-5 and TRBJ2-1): DARVTQTPRHKVTEMGQEVTMRCQPILGHNTVFWYRQTMMQGLELLAYFRNRAPLDDSGMPKDRFSAEMPDATLATLKIQPSEPRDSAVYFCASGLAGTGGYNEQFFGPGTRLTVL.

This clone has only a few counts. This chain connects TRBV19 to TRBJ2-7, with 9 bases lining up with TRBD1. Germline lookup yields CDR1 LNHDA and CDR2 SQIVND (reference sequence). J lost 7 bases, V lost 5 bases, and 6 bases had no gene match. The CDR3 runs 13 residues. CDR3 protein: CASSQQGAEEQYF. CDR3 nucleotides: TGTGCCAGTAGTCAACAGGGGGCGGAAGAGCAGTACTTC.

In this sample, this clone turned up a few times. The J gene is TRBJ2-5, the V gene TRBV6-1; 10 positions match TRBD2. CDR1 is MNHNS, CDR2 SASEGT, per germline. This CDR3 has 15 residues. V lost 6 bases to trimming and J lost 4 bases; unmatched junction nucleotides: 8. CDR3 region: CASSPLAGAGETQYF. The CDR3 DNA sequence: TGTGCCAGCAGCCCCCTAGCGGGAGCAGGAGAGACCCAGTACTTC.

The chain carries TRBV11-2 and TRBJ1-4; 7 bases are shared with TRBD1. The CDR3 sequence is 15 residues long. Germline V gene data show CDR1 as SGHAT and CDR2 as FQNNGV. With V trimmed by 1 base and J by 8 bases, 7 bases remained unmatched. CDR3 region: CASSLVYRGREKLFF. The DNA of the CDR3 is TGTGCCAGCAGCTTAGTCTACAGGGGACGGGAAAAACTGTTTTTT.